This T cell receptor (beta chain) came from a study of Ad26.COV2.S vaccination and SARS-CoV-2 variants. Across the study: Ad26.COV2.S arm of COV1001 included the donor.

Indicated treatment: 15 to 20 received Ad26.COV2.S at low or high dose, single or two shots; about 5 received placebo; per-sample allocation not given. Material that was analyzed had been drawn on day 63 after the first vaccine or placebo injection. Study-wide points: Recipients of vaccine and of placebo showed similar breadth of their non-spike TCR repertoires. Total T cell responses may have been underestimated by the TCR breadth and depth analyses.

Worth noting for this clone: What it binds is not known.

The repertoire was sequenced with immunoSEQ multiplex PCR; TCRdb's copy has only in-frame clones and lacks some. The sample consists of about 680,000 clones, more than 70% of them appearing once. The clonotype was recovered from a person between 18 and 65 years old who received the Ad26.COV2.S COVID-19 vaccine or a placebo. The sequencing here drew on peripheral blood, taken in a trial of Ad26.COV2.S vaccine versus placebo.

In DNA form, the CDR3 reads TGCGCCAGCAGCCCTTACCCGGGACAGGAGCCTTTTTCCATGAACACTGAAGCTTTCTTT. It specifies CASSPYPGQEPFSMNTEAFF. This chain connects TRBV5-1 to TRBJ1-1, with TRBD1 matching 8 bases. V was clipped by 4 bases and J by 0 bases; unmatched bases: 20. The CDR3 covers 20 residues. CDR1 SGHRS and CDR2 YFSETQ come from the germline V gene.